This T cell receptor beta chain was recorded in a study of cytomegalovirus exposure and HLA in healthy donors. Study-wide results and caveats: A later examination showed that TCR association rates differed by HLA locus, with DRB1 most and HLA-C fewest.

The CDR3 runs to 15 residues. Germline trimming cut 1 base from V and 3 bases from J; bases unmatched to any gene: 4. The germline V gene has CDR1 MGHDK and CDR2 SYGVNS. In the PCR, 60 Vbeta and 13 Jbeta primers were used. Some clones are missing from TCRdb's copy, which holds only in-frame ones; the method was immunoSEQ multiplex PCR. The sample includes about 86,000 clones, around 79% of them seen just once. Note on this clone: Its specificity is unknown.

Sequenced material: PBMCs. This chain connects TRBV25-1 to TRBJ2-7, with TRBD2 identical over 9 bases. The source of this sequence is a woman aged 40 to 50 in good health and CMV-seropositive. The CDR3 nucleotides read TGTGCCAGCAGTGAATCGGCGGGAGGGATCTACGAGCAGTACTTC. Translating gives CASSESAGGIYEQYF.